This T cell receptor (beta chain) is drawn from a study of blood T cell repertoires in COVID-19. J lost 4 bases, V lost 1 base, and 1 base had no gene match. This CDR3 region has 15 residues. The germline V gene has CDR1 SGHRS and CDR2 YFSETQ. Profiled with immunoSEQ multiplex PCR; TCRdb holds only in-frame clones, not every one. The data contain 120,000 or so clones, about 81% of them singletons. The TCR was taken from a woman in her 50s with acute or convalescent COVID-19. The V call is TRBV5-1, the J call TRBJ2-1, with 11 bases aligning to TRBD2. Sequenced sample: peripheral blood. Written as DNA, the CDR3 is TGCGCCAGCAGCTTGTCTAGCGGGGGGTACAATGAGCAGTTCTTC. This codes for CASSLSSGGYNEQFF.